This T cell receptor (beta chain) was identified in a study of shared clonotypes between healthy human individuals. Study overall: Three plates were used per donor for CD4 naive, three for CD4 memory, two for CD8 naive and one for CD8 memory.

Assay: immunoSEQ multiplex PCR; the TCRdb copy retains only in-frame clones and omits some. The repertoire has about 2.5 million clones, 85% to 95% of them found once; the top ten carry about 0.41%. This CDR3 spans 16 amino acids. V shed 3 bases and J 2 bases; nucleotides not matched to a gene: 8. The gene calls are TRBV5-3 and TRBJ2-7; 10 bases are a match to TRBD1. TRBV5-3 is an ORF; its function is uncertain. The sample was naive CD4+ T cells from PBMCs. Documented subset: CD45RA+ positively selected. This clonotype was sampled from a man between 18 and 35 years old in good health. Some clones in this sample may be carry-over from other donors' samples. The CDR3 DNA is TGTGCCAGAAGCTCTCTCGGGACAGGGGTCCCCTACGAGCAGTACTTC. This sequence encodes CARSSLGTGVPYEQYF.